This passage covers 19 T cell receptor beta chains from one sample sequenced in a study of blood T cells in healthy people across ages. PCR was performed a second time for roughly 7 to 12 cycles using a sample-barcoded 5' primer and a J-beta primer mix. TCRdb used MiXCR to reprocess the 5' RACE reads, holding one entry per CDR3 protein. Found here are around 2 million distinct CDR3 sequences, around 40% of them singletons; the top ten hold about 21%. What was sequenced was blood. The receptors derive from a human donor in good health.

The V and J genes are TRBV28 and TRBJ1-6, with 9 bases that match TRBD1. Trimming at V came to 4 bases and at J to 10 bases, leaving 8 bases not matched to a gene. The CDR3 has 15 residues. From germline, CDR1 is MDHEN and CDR2 SYDVKM. The CDR3 DNA reads as TGTGCCAGCAGTTCCCCGGGACAGGGAAAATCACCCCTCCACTTT. It is translated as CASSSPGQGKSPLHF.

This clonotype was observed a few times. This chain links TRBV7-9 with TRBJ1-2; TRBD1 agrees at 7 bases. Germline V gives CDR1 SEHNR, CDR2 FQNEAQ (reference sequence). The CDR3 has 14 amino acids. V trimming: 3 bases; J trimming: 6 bases; junction bases outside the gene matches: 7. The CDR3 protein is CASSFGGGEDGYTF. The CDR3 region has the DNA TGTGCCAGCAGCTTTGGAGGGGGCGAGGATGGCTACACCTTC.

The chain is built from TRBV11-2 and TRBJ2-4, with D unresolved. Judging by the DNA end, TRBJ2-7 fits better; the J call may be wrong. The CDR3 length is 16 residues. Germline CDR1 and CDR2: SGHAT and FQNNGV. The CDR3 DNA reads as TGTGCCAGCAGCTTCACTCGTGGGGAAATCTCCTACGAGCAGTACTTC. This encodes CASSFTRGEISYEQYF.

V gene TRBV20-1 combines with J gene TRBJ2-7, with 8 bases that match TRBD2. CDR1 and CDR2 from the germline V gene are DFQATT and SNEGSKA (reference sequence). V trimming: 3 bases; J trimming: 0 bases; junction bases outside the gene matches: 1. The CDR3 loop spans 13 amino acids. The CDR3 region has the DNA TGCAGTGCTAGGGGACTAGGCTCCTACGAGCAGTACTTC. Translated, it gives CSARGLGSYEQYF.

The chain combines TRBV29-1 with TRBJ2-1; maybe TRBD2 (5 bases). Germline CDR1 is SQVTM and CDR2 is ANQGSEA. The CDR3 extends over 16 amino acids. V lost 3 bases, J lost 1 base, and 16 bases lay in between. CDR3 in amino acids: CSVDLPEGRSYNEQFF. Written as DNA, the CDR3 is TGCAGCGTTGATCTGCCCGAGGGTCGGTCCTACAATGAGCAGTTCTTC.

This clonotype was seen more than once but under ten times. The genes are TRBV6-6 and TRBJ1-2; the match to TRBD1 covers 7 bases. CDR3 length: 15 amino acids. Germline V gene sequence: CDR1 MNHNY, CDR2 SVGAGI (reference sequence). Trimming took 6 bases from V and 0 from J; bases not matched to a gene: 7. The CDR3 DNA reads as TGTGCCAGCAGCCCCGGGACAGTCTCTAACTATGGCTACACCTTC. This sequence encodes CASSPGTVSNYGYTF.

In its sample, this clonotype was seen a few times. The rearrangement uses TRBV4-3 and TRBJ2-7; D possibly matches TRBD1 or TRBD2 (5 bases each). The germline gives CDR1 LGHNA, CDR2 YSLEER. The V end lost 0 bases, the J end lost 2 bases, and 14 bases lay between the germline ends. The CDR3 is 16 amino acids. The CDR3 region has the DNA TGCGCCAGCAGCCAAGATTTCGGAGGCAGGGCCTACGAGCAGTACTTC. It encodes CASSQDFGGRAYEQYF.

In its sample, this clonotype was seen a few times. V and J are TRBV10-3 and TRBJ2-1, with D possibly being TRBD2 (5 bases). The CDR3 loop spans 14 amino acids. The V gene lost 7 bases and the J gene lost 12 bases, with 22 bases spanning the gap. CDR1 and CDR2 (germline): ENHRY, SYGVKD. The CDR3 DNA follows: TGTGCCATCAAAACGAGGGAGCTCTCGGATGGGCAGTTCTTC. Translated: CAIKTRELSDGQFF.

The sample holds many counts of this clonotype. The chain couples TRBV4-2 to TRBJ2-1; no definite D call. CDR1 and CDR2 from the germline V gene are LGHNA and YNFKEQ. Trimming pared 0 bases from V and 4 bases from J, leaving 16 bases between. This CDR3 contains 17 residues. Here the CDR3 reads CASSQEEDATRYNEQFF. CDR3 DNA: TGTGCCAGCAGCCAAGAAGAGGACGCCACACGATACAATGAGCAGTTCTTC.

This clonotype was seen only a few times. For the CDR3, the DNA is TGCAGTGCTAGAGTGACTTATGGCTACACCTTC. Translated: CSARVTYGYTF. This chain connects TRBV20-1 to TRBJ1-2; D gene unclear. Germline V gives CDR1 DFQATT, CDR2 SNEGSKA (reference sequence). This CDR3 contains 11 residues. Trimming took 1 base from V and 5 from J, leaving 5 bases between them.

V gene TRBV20-1 combines with J gene TRBJ2-7; a weak D match, TRBD2 (5 bases). The J call may be mistaken, given a closer DNA end match to TRBJ2-5. The CDR3 length is 13 residues. The germline V gene encodes CDR1 DFQATT and CDR2 SNEGSKA (reference sequence). CDR3 DNA sequence: TGCAGTGCTAGAGATGGGAGTAAAGAGACCCAGTACTTC. This sequence encodes CSARDGSKETQYF.

This chain uses TRBV12-3 or TRBV12-4 with TRBJ1-4, with a weak D call TRBD1 (5 bases). V lost 6 bases, J lost 0 bases, and 14 bases lay in between. The CDR3 runs 16 residues. The CDR3 is CASSPGHLTTNEKLFF. CDR3 bases: TGTGCCAGCAGCCCAGGGCATCTCACAACTAATGAAAAACTGTTTTTT.

The chain is built from TRBV7-3 and TRBJ2-4; D remains unclear. The DNA matches TRBJ2-7 better at its end, which makes the J call doubtful. The CDR3 totals 15 residues. CDR1 SGHTA and CDR2 FQGTGA come from the germline V gene. CDR3 residues: CASSLNGGSVYEQYF. Here the CDR3 DNA reads TGTGCCAGCAGCTTAAACGGCGGTTCCGTCTACGAGCAGTACTTC.

This clonotype was observed at least ten times. The rearrangement uses TRBV7-8 and TRBJ2-7; 10 bases map to TRBD1. V lost 1 base to trimming and J lost 2 bases; unmatched junction nucleotides: 2. This CDR3 is 15 amino acids long. Per germline, CDR1 SGHVS and CDR2 FQNEAQ. The CDR3 nucleotides read TGTGCCAGCAGCTTAGTAGGGACAGGGGCCTACGAGCAGTACTTC. Residues: CASSLVGTGAYEQYF.

The rearrangement links TRBV24-1 to TRBJ2-7; D is undetermined. Germline lookup yields CDR1 KGHDR and CDR2 SFDVKD. The CDR3 extends over 14 amino acids. The V and J ends lost 0 bases and 1 base respectively, with 6 bases between them. CDR3 residues: CATSDLGKSYEQYF. The CDR3 DNA is TGTGCCACCAGTGATTTGGGGAAATCCTACGAGCAGTACTTC.

The rearrangement links TRBV7-8 to TRBJ1-1, with D perhaps TRBD1 (5 bases). This CDR3 has 13 amino acids. Trimming removed 6 bases at V and 4 bases at J, with 12 bases between. CDR1 and CDR2 from the germline V gene are SGHVS and FQNEAQ. As DNA, the CDR3 is TGTGCCAGCAGAACCGGGGGATTCACTGAAGCTTTCTTT. Translating gives CASRTGGFTEAFF.

This clonotype showed up just a few times. This sequence joins TRBV28 and TRBJ2-7; D is uncertain. CDR1 and CDR2 from the germline V gene are MDHEN and SYDVKM. The length of the CDR3 is 13 residues. The ends were cut back, 5 bases at V and 2 bases at J, with 10 bases in the middle. This CDR3 is CASSPLEAYEQYF. The CDR3 coding sequence is TGTGCCAGCAGTCCCCTCGAGGCCTACGAGCAGTACTTC.

This chain joins TRBV20-1 and TRBJ2-1, with 8 bases identical to TRBD1. This CDR3 is built from 13 residues. In germline, CDR1 is DFQATT, CDR2 SNEGSKA (reference sequence). The trim removed 6 bases at V and 10 bases at J, leaving 11 bases unmatched. The CDR3 DNA follows: TGCAGTGCCACCAGGGACAGGCCGGACGAGCAGTTCTTC. Amino acids: CSATRDRPDEQFF.

Comments on this clonotype: Germline is not matched at one junction end, which may reflect a read error. This chain joins TRBV12-3 or TRBV12-4 and TRBJ2-4; D is possibly TRBD1 or TRBD2 (6 bases each). The CDR3 runs to 14 residues. CDR3 protein: CASSLAGGYNELFF. As DNA, the CDR3 is TGTGCCAGCAGTTTAGCGGGGGGCTACAATGAGCTGTTCTTC.